The 13 T cell receptor beta chains given below trace back to one sample, sequenced in a study of CD8+CD57+ T cells in acquired aplastic anemia. Selection for sequencing was limited to patients who had shown CD8+CD57+ cell expansion by flow cytometry. TCR beta VDJ combinations and CDR3 sequences were profiled from genomic DNA. TCRdb redid the calling of the reads with MiXCR, one entry per CDR3 protein. Of 400,000 to 600,000 distinct CDR3 sequences listed, under 40% were seen once; the top ten hold around 0.82%. Sequenced material: sorted CD4+, CD8+, or CD8+CD57+ T cells (not recorded which) from PBMCs. These receptors came from a human donor with aplastic anemia.

This clonotype was seen ten or more times. The chain combines TRBV9 with TRBJ2-3; 10 positions match TRBD2. The germline gives CDR1 SGDLS, CDR2 YYNGEE. V was pared by 0 bases and J by 3 bases, with 4 bases of the junction left unmatched. This CDR3 has 16 amino acids. The CDR3 bases are TGTGCCAGCAGCGTAGAACTAGCGGGGATTACAGATACGCAGTATTTT. Its protein product is CASSVELAGITDTQYF. Using reference TRBV9 and TRBJ2-3 for the parts outside the CDR3, the full variable domain is DSGVTQTPKHLITATGQRVTLRCSPRSGDLSVYWYQQSLDQGLQFLIQYYNGEERAKGNILERFSAQQFPDLHSELNLSSLELGDSALYFCASSVELAGITDTQYFGPGTRLTVL.

About this clonotype: Its ends do not fully match the called genes, so a read error is possible. The rearrangement joins TRBV7-2 to TRBJ2-7; 8 bases are shared with TRBD2. CDR3 length: 13 amino acids. Germline assignment: CDR1 SGHTA and CDR2 FQGNSA. This CDR3 is CASSPREGYEQYF. CDR3 coding DNA: TGCGCCAGCAGCCCCCGGGAGGGCTACGAGCAGTACTTC.

This clonotype was counted a few times. The chain is built from TRBV30 and TRBJ1-6; TRBD1 matches 8 bases. V lost 4 bases, J lost 9 bases, and 11 bases stayed unmatched. Germline assignment: CDR1 GTSNPN and CDR2 SVGIG (reference sequence). The CDR3 extends over 15 amino acids. DNA of the CDR3: TGTGCCTGGACCGCCGGGACAGGCTTTGGTTCACCCCTCCACTTT. Its translation: CAWTAGTGFGSPLHF.

This clonotype appeared many times. V and J are TRBV4-1 and TRBJ2-6; D call uncertain. The CDR3 consists of 14 residues. In germline, CDR1 is MGHRA, CDR2 YSYEKL. V lost 0 bases, J lost 0 bases, and 0 bases lay in between. CDR3 sequence: CASSQDSGANVLTF. For the CDR3, the DNA is TGCGCCAGCAGCCAAGACTCTGGGGCCAACGTCCTGACTTTC.

This clonotype was detected ten times or more. The gene calls are TRBV19 and TRBJ2-7; 8 bases map to TRBD2. Germline V gives CDR1 LNHDA, CDR2 SQIVND (reference sequence). This CDR3 region has 13 residues. The V segment lost 5 bases and the J segment 3 bases; nucleotides outside the gene matches: 3. CDR3 in amino acids: CASSSRGGYEQYF. Written as DNA, the CDR3 is TGTGCCAGTAGTTCCCGGGGGGGCTACGAGCAGTACTTC.

The chain combines TRBV20-1 with TRBJ2-3, with D unclear. V was clipped by 5 bases and J by 4 bases, with 10 bases between them. Germline lookup yields CDR1 DFQATT and CDR2 SNEGSKA (reference sequence). The CDR3 has 12 residues. This chain's CDR3 is CSAQRNADTQYF. The CDR3 DNA reads TGCAGTGCTCAGAGGAACGCAGATACGCAGTATTTT.

The chain links TRBV19 to TRBJ1-3, with D perhaps matching TRBD1 (6 bases). The CDR3 is 17 amino acids. V was shortened by 4 bases and J by 0 bases, with 16 bases between the two germline ends. Germline loops: CDR1 LNHDA, CDR2 SQIVND (reference sequence). This CDR3 is CASSNPGGRSSGNTIYF. CDR3 nucleotides: TGTGCCAGTAGTAACCCCGGGGGCCGGAGCTCTGGAAACACCATATATTTT.

The table lists this clonotype with many counts. This rearrangement joins TRBV15 to TRBJ1-1, with 8 bases fitting TRBD1. Looked up from germline, CDR1 is LNHNV and CDR2 is YYDKDF (reference sequence). The length of the CDR3 is 14 residues. The trim removed 8 bases at V and 0 bases at J, leaving 5 bases unmatched. CDR3 region: CATDRGRLNTEAFF. The CDR3 DNA follows: TGTGCCACCGACAGGGGAAGACTGAACACTGAAGCTTTCTTT.

This clonotype has just a few counts. This rearrangement joins TRBV19 to TRBJ2-7, with D hard to call. V dropped 5 bases and J dropped 6 bases, with 11 bases sitting between them. The CDR3 runs to 12 residues. The germline V gene has CDR1 LNHDA and CDR2 SQIVND (reference sequence). The CDR3 region has the DNA TGTGCCAGTAGTTCTGGGCCCTGCGAGCAGTACTTC. Amino acid sequence: CASSSGPCEQYF.

This clonotype was observed a single time. This chain uses TRBV19 with TRBJ2-2; TRBD1 aligns across 12 bases. With 7 bases clipped from V and 6 bases from J, the junction kept 6 bases outside the gene matches. CDR1 LNHDA and CDR2 SQIVND come from the germline V gene (reference sequence). This CDR3 region has 15 residues. CDR3 DNA sequence: TGTGCCAGTAAATTGGGACAGGGGGCCCCCGGGGAGCTGTTTTTT. Encoded protein: CASKLGQGAPGELFF.

As regards this clonotype: A much bigger clone sits one base away, suggesting this may be a read error. CDR3 bases: TGTGCCAGCAGCTTCACAGGGACCAGCAATCAGCCCCAGCATTTT. Protein product: CASSFTGTSNQPQHF. The chain carries TRBV7-2 and TRBJ1-5; possible D gene TRBD1, 6 bases. Germline V lookup: CDR1 SGHTA, CDR2 FQGNSA. V lost 3 bases to trimming and J lost 1 base, with 10 bases between them. The CDR3 spans 15 residues.

This clonotype was found a few times. CDR3 bases: TGCGCCAGCAGCTTGGCTACTAGCGGGAGGGCCTACGAGCAGTACTTC. Translation: CASSLATSGRAYEQYF. V usage is TRBV5-1 and J usage is TRBJ2-7; 13 nucleotides match TRBD2. Losses at the gene ends were 0 bases for V and 2 bases for J; bases not matched to a gene: 2. The CDR3 is made up of 16 amino acids. The germline CDR1 and CDR2 sequences are SGHRS and YFSETQ.

This clonotype was detected ten times or more. V and J are TRBV19 and TRBJ1-2; D is undetermined. CDR1 is LNHDA, CDR2 SQIVND, per germline (reference sequence). V was cut by 5 bases and J by 4 bases, with 8 bases left in between. The CDR3 length is 12 residues. CDR3 in DNA: TGTGCCAGTAGTCGGAGCATCTATGGCTACACCTTC. It translates to CASSRSIYGYTF. The variable domain in full, completed from reference TRBV19 and TRBJ1-2, reads DGGITQSPKYLFRKEGQNVTLSCEQNLNHDAMYWYRQDPGQGLRLIYYSQIVNDFQKGDIAEGYSVSREKKESFPLTVTSAQKNPTAFYLCASSRSIYGYTFGSGTRLTVV.